The present T cell receptor beta chain was sequenced within a study of post-analysis software for immune sequencing data. In the study overall: Relapsing-remitting, secondary progressive and progressive-relapsing multiple sclerosis courses were included.

Study results and limitations: When patients were compared with controls, four or five TRBV segments were more frequent, TRBV5-6, TRBV5-1 and TRBV20-1 among them. Multiple sclerosis patients had significantly lower normalized Chao1 diversity than controls. Samples from one preparation batch, clustered by F measure, grouped strongly together.

Incorporated into the TCR beta cDNA libraries were unique molecular identifiers, which served to reduce PCR and sequencing biases. There were about 0.85 to 11 million T cells, and around 500,000 cDNA molecules came from them. Via MiXCR, TCRdb re-called the PCR reads, giving one row per CDR3 protein. The sample includes some 800,000 distinct CDR3 sequences, under 60% of them seen just once. In germline, CDR1 is LGHDT, CDR2 YNNKEL (reference sequence). The CDR3 runs 15 residues. V was pared by 0 bases and J by 5 bases, with 0 bases of the junction left unmatched. This clonotype has just a few counts. The target antigen is unknown.

The chain recombines TRBV3-1 with TRBJ2-5; 13 nucleotides agree with TRBD2. Material: blood. This clonotype was obtained from a girl aged 10 to 17 with multiple sclerosis. CDR3 coding DNA: TGTGCCAGCAGCCAAGAACTAGCGGGAGGGGAGACCCAGTACTTC. Translated, it gives CASSQELAGGETQYF.